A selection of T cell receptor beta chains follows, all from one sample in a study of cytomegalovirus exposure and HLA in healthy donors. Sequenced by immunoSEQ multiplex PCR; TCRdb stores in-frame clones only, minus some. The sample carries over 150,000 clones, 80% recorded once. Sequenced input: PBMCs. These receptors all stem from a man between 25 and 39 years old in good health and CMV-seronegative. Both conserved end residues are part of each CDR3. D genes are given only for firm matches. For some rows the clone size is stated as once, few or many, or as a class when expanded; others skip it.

CDR3 protein: CASSGIFAGSNEQFF; CDR3 DNA: TGTGCCAGCAGTGGTATCTTTGCGGGGTCCAATGAGCAGTTCTTC; CDR3 length: 15; J gene: TRBJ2-1; D gene: NA; V gene: TRBV2; clone size: NA
CDR3 protein: CASSLGPDRGGSPLHF; CDR3 DNA: TGTGCCAGCAGCTTAGGCCCGGACAGGGGTGGCTCACCCCTCCACTTT; CDR3 length: 16; J gene: TRBJ1-6; D gene: TRBD1; V gene: TRBV13; clone size: few
CDR3 protein: CSATLSEQFF; CDR3 DNA: TGCAGTGCTACTCTCTCCGAGCAGTTCTTC; CDR3 length: 10; J gene: TRBJ2-1; D gene: NA; V gene: TRBV20-1; clone size: NA
CDR3 protein: CASTVSGANVLTF; CDR3 DNA: TGTGCCAGCACGGTTTCTGGGGCCAACGTCCTGACTTTC; CDR3 length: 13; J gene: TRBJ2-6; D gene: NA; V gene: TRBV5-6; clone size: many
CDR3 protein: CASSRDREGLYEQYF; CDR3 DNA: TGTGCCAGCAGCCGGGACAGGGAGGGACTATACGAGCAGTACTTC; CDR3 length: 15; J gene: TRBJ2-7; D gene: TRBD1; V gene: TRBV6-5; clone size: NA
CDR3 protein: CASSLYGRGFENTIYF; CDR3 DNA: TGTGCCAGCAGCTTGTATGGGAGGGGTTTCGAGAACACCATATATTTT; CDR3 length: 16; J gene: TRBJ1-3; D gene: NA; V gene: TRBV7-2; clone size: NA
CDR3 protein: CASKSTSGRDTQYF; CDR3 DNA: TGTGCCAGTAAATCAACTAGCGGGAGAGATACGCAGTATTTT; CDR3 length: 14; J gene: TRBJ2-3; D gene: TRBD2; V gene: TRBV19; clone size: NA
CDR3 protein: CASSLGAGGHYGYTF; CDR3 DNA: TGTGCCAGCAGCTTGGGGGCAGGGGGGCACTATGGCTACACCTTC; CDR3 length: 15; J gene: TRBJ1-2; D gene: TRBD1; V gene: TRBV5-6; clone size: NA
CDR3 protein: CASSLGDSQETQYF; CDR3 DNA: TGTGCCAGCAGTTTAGGTGACTCCCAAGAGACCCAGTACTTC; CDR3 length: 14; J gene: TRBJ2-5; D gene: NA; V gene: TRBV28; clone size: NA
CDR3 protein: CSVSQAFF; CDR3 DNA: TGCAGCGTGAGTCAAGCTTTCTTT; CDR3 length: 8; J gene: TRBJ1-1; D gene: NA; V gene: TRBV29-1; clone size: NA
CDR3 protein: CASSFGTGKDTQYF; CDR3 DNA: TGTGCCAGCAGCTTTGGCACAGGGAAGGATACGCAGTATTTT; CDR3 length: 14; J gene: TRBJ2-3; D gene: NA; V gene: TRBV5-6; clone size: NA
CDR3 protein: CASSFYGLAGDNEQFF; CDR3 DNA: TGTGCCAGCAGTTTCTACGGACTAGCGGGGGACAATGAGCAGTTCTTC; CDR3 length: 16; J gene: TRBJ2-1; D gene: TRBD2; V gene: TRBV6-5; clone size: NA
CDR3 protein: CASSPLSGGAPDTQYF; CDR3 DNA: TGTGCCAGCAGTCCTCTCTCGGGAGGGGCCCCAGATACGCAGTATTTT; CDR3 length: 16; J gene: TRBJ2-3; D gene: TRBD2; V gene: TRBV27; clone size: once
CDR3 protein: CASIPEELITDTQYF; CDR3 DNA: TGTGCCAGCATCCCAGAAGAATTAATCACAGATACGCAGTATTTT; CDR3 length: 15; J gene: TRBJ2-3; D gene: NA; V gene: TRBV2; clone size: NA
CDR3 protein: CAWNEISNQPQHF; CDR3 DNA: TGTGCCTGGAACGAGATCAGCAATCAGCCCCAGCATTTT; CDR3 length: 13; J gene: TRBJ1-5; D gene: NA; V gene: TRBV30; clone size: NA
CDR3 protein: CASSQAGTGDEKLFF; CDR3 DNA: TGTGCCAGCAGCCAGGCTGGGACAGGGGACGAAAAACTGTTTTTT; CDR3 length: 15; J gene: TRBJ1-4; D gene: TRBD1; V gene: TRBV5-4; clone size: NA
CDR3 protein: CASSIEDRGISYEQYF; CDR3 DNA: TGTGCCAGTAGTATCGAAGACAGGGGTATTTCCTACGAGCAGTACTTC; CDR3 length: 16; J gene: TRBJ2-7; D gene: TRBD1; V gene: TRBV19; clone size: NA